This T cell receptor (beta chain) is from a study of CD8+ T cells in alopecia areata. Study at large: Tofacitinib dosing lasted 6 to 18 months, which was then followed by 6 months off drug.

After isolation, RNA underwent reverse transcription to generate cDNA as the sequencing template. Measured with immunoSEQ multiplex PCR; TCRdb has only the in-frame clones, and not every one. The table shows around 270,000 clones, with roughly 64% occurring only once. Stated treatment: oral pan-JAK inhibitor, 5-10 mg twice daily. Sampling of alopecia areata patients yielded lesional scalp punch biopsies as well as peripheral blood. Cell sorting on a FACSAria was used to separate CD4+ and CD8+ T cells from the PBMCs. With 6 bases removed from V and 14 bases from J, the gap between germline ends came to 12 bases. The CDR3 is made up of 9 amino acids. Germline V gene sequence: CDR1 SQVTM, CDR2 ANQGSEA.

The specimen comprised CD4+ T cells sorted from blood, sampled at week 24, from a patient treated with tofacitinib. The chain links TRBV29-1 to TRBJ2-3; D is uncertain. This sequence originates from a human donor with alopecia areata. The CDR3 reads CSVHPPPYF. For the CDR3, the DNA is TGCAGCGTCCACCCACCCCCGTATTTT.